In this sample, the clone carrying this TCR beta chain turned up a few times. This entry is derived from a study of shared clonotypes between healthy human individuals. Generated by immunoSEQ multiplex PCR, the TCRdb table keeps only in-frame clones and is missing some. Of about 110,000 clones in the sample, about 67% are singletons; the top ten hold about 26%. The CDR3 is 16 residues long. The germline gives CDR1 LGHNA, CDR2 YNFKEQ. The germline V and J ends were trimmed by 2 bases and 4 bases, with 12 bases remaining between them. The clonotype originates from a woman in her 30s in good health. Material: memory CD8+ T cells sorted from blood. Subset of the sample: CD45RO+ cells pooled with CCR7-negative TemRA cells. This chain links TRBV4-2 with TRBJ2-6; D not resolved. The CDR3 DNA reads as TGTGCCAGCAGCCAAAATTGGGGTTCCGGGGCCAACGTCCTGACTTTC. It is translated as CASSQNWGSGANVLTF.